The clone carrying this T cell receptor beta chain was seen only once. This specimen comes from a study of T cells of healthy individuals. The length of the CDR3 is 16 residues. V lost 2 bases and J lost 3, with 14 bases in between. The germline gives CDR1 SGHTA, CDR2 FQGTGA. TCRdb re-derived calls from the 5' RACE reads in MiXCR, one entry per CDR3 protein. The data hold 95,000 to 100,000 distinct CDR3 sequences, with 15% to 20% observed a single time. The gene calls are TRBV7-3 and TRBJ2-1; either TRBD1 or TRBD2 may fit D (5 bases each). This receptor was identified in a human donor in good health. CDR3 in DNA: TGTGCCAGCAGCTTATACGGGGCAGGAAACTACAATGAGCAGTTCTTC. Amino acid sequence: CASSLYGAGNYNEQFF.